The next 3 T cell receptor beta chains were all read from a single sample in a study of shared clonotypes between healthy human individuals. Repertoires were generated with immunoSEQ multiplex PCR, while TCRdb's copy carries only in-frame clones and drops some. This sample yields a few million clones, of which approximately 94% are seen a single time; around 0.15% belongs to the top ten. The sequencing sample was made of naive CD4+ T cells sorted from blood. The subset is: CD45RA+ positively selected. Source of these receptors: a man between 18 and 35 years old in good health.

The chain joins TRBV9 to TRBJ2-5; 9 bases align to TRBD1. CDR3 size: 16 residues. With 2 bases clipped from V and 5 bases from J, the junction kept 10 bases outside the gene matches. CDR1 is SGDLS, CDR2 YYNGEE, per germline. In DNA, the CDR3 is TGTGCCAGCAGCGTCCAACAGGGGGCTAAGGGGGAGACCCAGTACTTC. Protein product: CASSVQQGAKGETQYF.

CDR3 region: CASSSGLAGSINTGELFF. In nucleotides, the CDR3 is TGCGCCAGCAGCTCGGGACTAGCGGGATCCATTAACACCGGGGAGCTGTTTTTT. The chain couples TRBV5-1 to TRBJ2-2, with 13 bases fitting TRBD2. J was trimmed by 2 bases and V by 3 bases; bases with no gene match: 7. The CDR3 extends over 18 amino acids. Germline values: CDR1 SGHRS, CDR2 YFSETQ.

CDR3 coding DNA: TGTGCCAGTAGTTATGGAGGGTATAATTCACCCCTCCACTTT. The encoded protein is CASSYGGYNSPLHF. The rearrangement joins TRBV19 to TRBJ1-6; D unresolved. Per germline, CDR1 LNHDA and CDR2 SQIVND (reference sequence). V was shortened by 5 bases and J by 4 bases, with 9 bases between the two germline ends. The CDR3 covers 14 residues. The full variable domain, completed using reference TRBV19 and TRBJ1-6, is DGGITQSPKYLFRKEGQNVTLSCEQNLNHDAMYWYRQDPGQGLRLIYYSQIVNDFQKGDIAEGYSVSREKKESFPLTVTSAQKNPTAFYLCASSYGGYNSPLHFGNGTRLTVT.